This T cell receptor beta chain is drawn from a study of post-analysis software for immune sequencing data. On the study more broadly: Relapsing-remitting, secondary progressive and progressive-relapsing forms of multiple sclerosis all featured among disease courses.

A note on this clonotype: The target antigen is unknown.

Study-wide results and caveats: Compared against controls, patients with multiple sclerosis displayed significantly lower normalized Chao1 diversity. Five TRBV segments, TRBV5-6, TRBV5-1 and TRBV20-1 among them, were found more frequent in patients than controls.

V lost 2 bases and J lost 6, with 11 bases in between. Per the germline V gene, CDR1 is MNHEY and CDR2 is SMNVEV (reference sequence). This CDR3 comprises 13 residues. Prepared TCR beta cDNA libraries contained unique molecular identifiers. Via MiXCR, TCRdb re-called the PCR reads, giving one row per CDR3 protein. This table has around 770,000 distinct CDR3 sequences, 46% appearing once. The sequence came from a girl under 18 with multiple sclerosis. V gene TRBV27 combines with J gene TRBJ2-7, with D maybe TRBD2 (5 bases). Source material: blood. CDR3 in DNA: TGTGCCAGCAGTTTACGGACTGTAGGCGAGCAGTACTTC. Translating gives CASSLRTVGEQYF.